A selection of T cell receptor beta chains follows, all from one sample in a study of blood T cell repertoires in COVID-19. Using immunoSEQ multiplex PCR, the repertoire was profiled, and TCRdb retains in-frame clones only, with some absent. The sample yields more than 45,000 clones, more than 85% seen once. Sequenced: peripheral blood. The origin of the receptors is a human donor with active COVID-19. The donor label of this sample is uncertain. The CDR3 runs from the conserved cysteine through the conserved F or W. Each record gives: clone size, D gene, V gene, J gene, CDR3 protein, CDR3 DNA. The D gene is left open where the match is weak. Rows may omit the clone size; those that give it use once, few, many or a size class.

size: -; D: TRBD2; V: TRBV9; J: TRBJ2-1; CDR3: CASSTDGSGSSYNEQFF; DNA: TGTGCCAGCAGCACAGACGGTAGCGGGAGCTCCTACAATGAGCAGTTCTTC
size: -; D: TRBD1; V: TRBV2; J: TRBJ2-7; CDR3: CASTIGQGYEQYF; DNA: TGTGCCAGCACTATAGGACAGGGCTACGAGCAGTACTTC
size: -; D: -; V: TRBV3-1/TRBV3-2; J: TRBJ1-2; CDR3: CASSQDRAHYGYTF; DNA: TGTGCCAGCAGCCAAGATAGAGCTCACTATGGCTACACCTTC
size: -; D: TRBD2; V: TRBV7-8; J: TRBJ2-5; CDR3: CASRLGTSGETQYF; DNA: TGTGCCAGCCGACTCGGGACTAGCGGGGAGACCCAGTACTTC
size: -; D: TRBD1; V: TRBV9; J: TRBJ1-5; CDR3: CASSATPTGDNQPQHF; DNA: TGTGCCAGCAGCGCCACTCCTACAGGGGATAATCAGCCCCAGCATTTT
size: -; D: -; V: TRBV5-6; J: TRBJ1-5; CDR3: CASTKGESAQHF; DNA: TGTGCCAGTACCAAGGGGGAATCAGCCCAGCATTTT
size: -; D: -; V: TRBV11-3; J: TRBJ1-2; CDR3: CASSLFLRGSYYGYTF; DNA: TGTGCCAGCAGCTTATTCCTCAGGGGCTCTTACTATGGCTACACCTTC
size: -; D: -; V: TRBV11-1; J: TRBJ1-5; CDR3: CASSPGFGINQPQHF; DNA: TGTGCCAGCAGCCCAGGTTTCGGAATCAATCAGCCCCAGCATTTT
size: -; D: TRBD2; V: TRBV15; J: TRBJ2-2; CDR3: CATRNSGTSGTGELFF; DNA: TGTGCCACCAGAAATTCCGGGACTAGTGGTACCGGGGAGCTGTTTTTT
size: -; D: TRBD1; V: TRBV5-4; J: TRBJ1-5; CDR3: CASVGTDSYQPQHF; DNA: TGTGCCAGCGTTGGGACAGACTCATATCAGCCCCAGCATTTT
size: -; D: -; V: TRBV5-1; J: TRBJ2-1; CDR3: CASSLGGNSYNEQFF; DNA: TGCGCCAGCAGCTTGGGAGGCAACTCCTACAATGAGCAGTTCTTC
size: once; D: -; V: TRBV6-6; J: TRBJ2-2; CDR3: CASSYVRGTGELFF; DNA: TGTGCCAGCAGTTACGTCCGAGGCACCGGGGAGCTGTTTTTT
size: -; D: TRBD2; V: TRBV19; J: TRBJ2-3; CDR3: CASSIGRASGRMDTQYF; DNA: TGTGCCAGTAGTATAGGCCGGGCTAGCGGGAGAATGGATACGCAGTATTTT
size: -; D: -; V: TRBV19; J: TRBJ2-5; CDR3: CASSSPSQKTQETQYF; DNA: TGTGCCAGTAGTAGTCCAAGCCAAAAGACACAAGAGACCCAGTACTTC